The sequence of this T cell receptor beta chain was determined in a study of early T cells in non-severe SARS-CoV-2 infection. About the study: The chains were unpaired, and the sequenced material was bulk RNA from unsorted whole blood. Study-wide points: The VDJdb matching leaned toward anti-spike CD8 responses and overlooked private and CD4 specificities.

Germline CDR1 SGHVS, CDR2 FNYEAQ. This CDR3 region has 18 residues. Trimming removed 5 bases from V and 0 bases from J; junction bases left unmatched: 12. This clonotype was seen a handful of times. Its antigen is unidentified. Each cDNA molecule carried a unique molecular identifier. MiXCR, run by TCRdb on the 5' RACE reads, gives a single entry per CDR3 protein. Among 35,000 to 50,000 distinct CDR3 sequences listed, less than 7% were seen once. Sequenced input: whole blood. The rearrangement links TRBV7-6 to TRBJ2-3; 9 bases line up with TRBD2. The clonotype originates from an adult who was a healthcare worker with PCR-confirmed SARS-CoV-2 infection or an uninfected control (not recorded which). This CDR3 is CASSLYSGGSPSTDTQYF. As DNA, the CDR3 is TGTGCCAGCAGCCTTTACAGCGGGGGGTCTCCTAGCACAGATACGCAGTATTTT.